These 21 T cell receptor beta chains came from one sample sequenced in a study of cytomegalovirus exposure and HLA in healthy donors. The method was immunoSEQ multiplex PCR; TCRdb's version includes in-frame clones alone and lacks a portion of them. The sample contains around 93,000 clones, roughly 85% of which appear only once. Sequenced input: PBMCs. These receptors came from a man younger than 30 in good health and CMV-seropositive.

The rearrangement links TRBV5-1 to TRBJ2-5; 11 nucleotides line up with TRBD2. The germline V gene has CDR1 SGHRS and CDR2 YFSETQ. J gave up 1 base and V 4 bases, and 6 bases lay outside the gene matches. This CDR3 comprises 16 residues. CDR3 in DNA: TGCGCCAGCAGCACTCTAGCGGGAGGCACCCAAGAGACCCAGTACTTC. Encoded protein: CASSTLAGGTQETQYF.

The chain uses TRBV5-4 and TRBJ1-2; no clear D gene. The CDR3 consists of 14 residues. In germline, CDR1 is SGHNT, CDR2 YYREEE (reference sequence). V lost 4 bases and J 4 bases, leaving 14 bases between the germline ends. Here the CDR3 reads CASSEALGGYGYTF. DNA of the CDR3: TGTGCCAGCAGCGAAGCGCTAGGAGGCTATGGCTACACCTTC.

J is TRBJ2-4 and V is TRBV21-1; whether TRBD1, the table's D call, matches the DNA was not checked. TRBV21-1 is a pseudogene locus. This CDR3 contains 15 residues. CDR3 protein: CASSRDRQGIFIQYF. CDR3 sequence (DNA): TGTGCCAGCAGCAGAGACAGACAGGGAATCTTCATTCAGTACTTC.

The chain combines TRBV6-1 with TRBJ2-1; TRBD2 matches 8 bases. Germline V gene lookup returns CDR1 MNHNS and CDR2 SASEGT. Losses at the gene ends were 7 bases for V and 9 bases for J; bases not matched to a gene: 8. The CDR3 has 13 amino acids. CDR3 protein: CASKRTSMSEQFF. DNA for the CDR3: TGTGCCAGCAAACGGACTAGCATGTCTGAGCAGTTCTTC.

The chain links TRBV11-2 to TRBJ2-1, with 12 bases fitting TRBD2. V was pared by 5 bases and J by 3 bases, with 5 bases of the junction left unmatched. This CDR3 contains 16 residues. The germline V gene has CDR1 SGHAT and CDR2 FQNNGV. This CDR3 reads CASSPGTSGFYNEQFF. The CDR3 bases are TGTGCCAGCAGCCCCGGGACTAGCGGGTTCTACAATGAGCAGTTCTTC.

The rearrangement links TRBV27 to TRBJ1-2; 7 positions agree with TRBD1. Trimming cost V 5 bases and J 3 bases; bases outside gene matches: 3. This CDR3 contains 13 residues. The germline CDR1 and CDR2 sequences are MNHEY and SMNVEV (reference sequence). The CDR3 sequence: CASSKTGDYGYTF. The CDR3 DNA reads TGTGCCAGCAGTAAAACAGGGGACTATGGCTACACCTTC.

The rearrangement uses TRBV6-5 and TRBJ2-5; 10 bases agree with TRBD1. Trimming took 6 bases from V and 5 from J; bases not matched to a gene: 9. CDR1 and CDR2 from the germline V gene are MNHEY and SVGAGI. The CDR3 totals 15 residues. The CDR3 is CASSRGTGARETQYF. The CDR3 DNA follows: TGTGCCAGCAGCCGGGGGACAGGGGCTAGGGAGACCCAGTACTTC.

This chain links TRBV10-1 with TRBJ2-2; D is ambiguous. Germline values: CDR1 WNHNN, CDR2 SYGVQD (reference sequence). The CDR3 spans 13 residues. Trimming left V 6 bases short and J 3 bases short, with 8 bases between. DNA for the CDR3: TGCGCCAGCAGGGCTAGAGACACCGGGGAGCTGTTTTTT. Its protein product is CASRARDTGELFF.

V is TRBV29-1 and J is TRBJ2-1, with 9 nucleotides matching TRBD2. Germline CDR1 and CDR2: SQVTM and ANQGSEA. This CDR3 has 13 amino acids. Trimming at V came to 3 bases and at J to 9 bases, leaving 6 bases not matched to a gene. The CDR3 sequence is CSVEGGRAAEQFF. CDR3 DNA sequence: TGCAGCGTTGAGGGCGGGAGGGCCGCTGAGCAGTTCTTC.

The chain combines TRBV9 with TRBJ2-1, with 9 bases aligning to TRBD2. V shed 2 bases, J shed 10 bases, and the junction held 4 bases outside the gene matches. CDR3 length: 13 residues. The germline V gene has CDR1 SGDLS and CDR2 YYNGEE. This CDR3 is CASSVSGSLEQFF. Here the CDR3 DNA reads TGTGCCAGCAGCGTTAGCGGGAGTTTGGAGCAGTTCTTC.

This chain connects TRBV11-2 to TRBJ1-1, with D perhaps TRBD1 (5 bases). The CDR3 is made up of 15 amino acids. CDR1 is SGHAT and CDR2 is FQNNGV in the germline V gene. V was shortened by 1 base and J by 4 bases, with 13 bases between the two germline ends. The CDR3 protein is CASSLGRGLGTEAFF. The CDR3 bases are TGTGCCAGCAGCTTAGGTAGGGGATTGGGCACTGAAGCTTTCTTT.

The V and J genes are TRBV7-8 and TRBJ2-5, with D tentatively TRBD1 (5 bases). V lost 0 bases and J lost 3, with 14 bases in between. CDR3 length: 16 amino acids. The V gene's germline CDR1 is SGHVS and CDR2 FQNEAQ. CDR3 protein: CASSLALWTKKETQYF. CDR3 bases: TGTGCCAGCAGCTTAGCTCTTTGGACAAAGAAAGAGACCCAGTACTTC.

CDR3 DNA: TGCAGCGTTGATGCCCCAGGGAACCCCGTCTACAATGAGCAGTTCTTC. Its translation is CSVDAPGNPVYNEQFF. This rearrangement joins TRBV29-1 to TRBJ2-1; D is perhaps TRBD1 (5 bases). This CDR3 is built from 16 residues. Between the trimmed V and J ends, which lost 3 bases and 3 bases, there was a span of 18 bases. CDR1 is SQVTM and CDR2 is ANQGSEA in the germline V gene.

The rearrangement uses TRBV19 and TRBJ2-6; a weak D match, TRBD1 (6 bases). CDR1 LNHDA and CDR2 SQIVND come from the germline V gene (reference sequence). The germline V and J ends were trimmed by 5 bases and 0 bases, with 14 bases remaining between them. This CDR3 has 17 amino acids. The DNA for the CDR3 is TGTGCCAGTAGTTCCGGGACACCTTTCTCTGGGGCCAACGTCCTGACTTTC. Its translation: CASSSGTPFSGANVLTF.

V is TRBV27 and J is TRBJ1-1, with D possibly being TRBD1 (6 bases). The CDR3 spans 15 residues. Germline V gene data show CDR1 as MNHEY and CDR2 as SMNVEV (reference sequence). Deletions cut 5 bases from V and 0 bases from J, with 13 bases between. The DNA for the CDR3 is TGTGCCAGCAGTCCCTCGGACAGCCTGAACACTGAAGCTTTCTTT. It encodes CASSPSDSLNTEAFF.

V and J are TRBV19 and TRBJ1-2, with 9 bases lining up with TRBD1. V shed 3 bases, J shed 4 bases, and the junction held 6 bases outside the gene matches. This CDR3 contains 15 residues. Germline-derived CDR1 and CDR2 are LNHDA and SQIVND (reference sequence). The DNA of the CDR3 is TGTGCCAGTAGTATCGGACAGGGGTTATCCTATGGCTACACCTTC. This encodes CASSIGQGLSYGYTF.

J is TRBJ1-5 and V is TRBV21-1; TRBD1 is taken as the D call from the table, unchecked against the DNA. TRBV21-1 corresponds to a pseudogene. CDR3 size: 15 residues. CDR3 DNA: TGTGCCAGCAGCATAGGGCAGGGGATCAATCAGCCCCAGCATTTT. Amino acid sequence: CASSIGQGINQPQHF.

The rearrangement uses TRBV6-5 and TRBJ1-2, with TRBD1 matching over 8 bases. J was trimmed by 5 bases and V by 4 bases; bases with no gene match: 6. The germline V gene encodes CDR1 MNHEY and CDR2 SVGAGI. This CDR3 has 14 residues. The CDR3 loop is CASSFNRGSYGYTF. DNA for the CDR3: TGTGCCAGCAGTTTTAACAGGGGGAGTTATGGCTACACCTTC.

The chain uses TRBV27 and TRBJ1-5, with D possibly being TRBD1 (6 bases). Looked up from germline, CDR1 is MNHEY and CDR2 is SMNVEV (reference sequence). V dropped 5 bases and J dropped 5 bases, with 19 bases sitting between them. The CDR3 totals 16 residues. CDR3 in DNA: TGTGCCAGCAGTGTAACGGGACATCCGACAGATCAGCCCCAGCATTTT. This gives the protein CASSVTGHPTDQPQHF.

V is TRBV6-1 and J is TRBJ2-2, with D tentatively TRBD1 (5 bases). The CDR3 is 13 residues long. V lost 10 bases and J lost 1, with 10 bases in between. The germline V gene has CDR1 MNHNS and CDR2 SASEGT. CDR3 amino acids: CATPTGNTGELFF. The CDR3, as DNA: TGTGCCACCCCTACAGGGAACACCGGGGAGCTGTTTTTT.

As regards this clone: The sample carries other DNA sequences with the same CDR3. The V and J genes are TRBV2 and TRBJ1-1; 11 nucleotides line up with TRBD1. V was pared by 6 bases and J by 2 bases, with 2 bases of the junction left unmatched. This CDR3 spans 14 amino acids. Per germline, CDR1 SNHLY and CDR2 FYNNEI. CDR3 sequence reads: CASRGTGGNTEAFF. The CDR3 DNA follows: TGTGCCAGCAGGGGGACAGGGGGAAACACTGAAGCTTTCTTT.